These 17 T cell receptor beta chains came from one sample sequenced in a study of T cells in Graves' hyperthyroidism and ophthalmopathy. Amplification targeted TCR beta CDR3 regions from RNA transcripts. The HTBI primer set served for first-round RT-PCR of the TCR CDR3. TCRdb reanalysed the multiplex PCR reads using MiXCR and keeps one entry per CDR3 protein. The sample consists of about 96,000 distinct CDR3 sequences, under 65% of them appearing once. The sample consisted of blood. The receptors originated from a woman aged 40-49 years with Graves' hyperthyroidism.

This clonotype was seen at least ten times. The chain has TRBV4-1 and TRBJ1-4; 8 bases map to TRBD1. This CDR3 is built from 15 residues. Per the germline V gene, CDR1 is MGHRA and CDR2 is YSYEKL. V gave up 4 bases and J gave up 6 bases; unmatched junction bases: 7. The CDR3 bases are TGCGCCAGCAGCCTTCTCTTGACAGGGGATGAAAAACTGTTTTTT. The encoded protein is CASSLLLTGDEKLFF.

The chain has TRBV7-2 and TRBJ2-5, with 11 bases matching TRBD1. The CDR3 consists of 17 residues. V was clipped by 3 bases and J by 4 bases; unmatched bases: 10. Germline V lookup: CDR1 SGHTA, CDR2 FQGNSA. CDR3: CASSFDTGTGGGETQYF. DNA of the CDR3: TGTGCCAGCAGCTTCGACACCGGGACAGGGGGAGGAGAGACCCAGTACTTC.

V gene TRBV10-3 combines with J gene TRBJ1-5; D is unclear. Germline V gene sequence: CDR1 ENHRY, CDR2 SYGVKD. The CDR3 contains 11 residues. V was clipped by 8 bases and J by 9 bases, with 11 bases between them. CDR3 sequence reads: CAIGQAGPQHF. The CDR3 coding sequence is TGTGCCATCGGGCAAGCGGGGCCCCAGCATTTT.

Note on this clonotype: The junction shows a germline mismatch at one end, possibly a read error. The J gene is TRBJ2-5, the V gene TRBV5-1, with D possibly TRBD2 on 5 matching bases. The V gene's germline CDR1 is SGHRS and CDR2 YFSETQ. The CDR3 totals 15 residues. The CDR3, as DNA: TGCGCCAGCAGCTTGAGGCTAGCACGATCGGAGACCCGGTACTTC. It translates to CASSLRLARSETRYF.

In this sample, this clonotype turned up once. V and J are TRBV7-6 and TRBJ2-7, with 12 bases fitting TRBD2. CDR3 length: 14 amino acids. V lost 5 bases, J lost 6 bases, and 5 bases stayed unmatched. Germline V gene data show CDR1 as SGHVS and CDR2 as FNYEAQ. CDR3 protein: CASSRTSGVGEQYF. CDR3 nucleotide sequence: TGTGCCAGCAGCCGGACTAGCGGGGTGGGCGAGCAGTACTTC.

This clonotype was seen at least ten times. The chain is built from TRBV24-1 and TRBJ2-5; no firm D call. There are 13 residues in the CDR3. V lost 0 bases and J 4 bases, leaving 5 bases between the germline ends. In germline, CDR1 is KGHDR, CDR2 SFDVKD. The CDR3 region is CATSDLGLETQYF. DNA of the CDR3: TGTGCCACCAGTGATTTGGGGCTAGAGACCCAGTACTTC.

This clonotype turned up a few times. This rearrangement joins TRBV7-3 to TRBJ1-5; 11 nucleotides line up with TRBD1. This CDR3 spans 17 amino acids. CDR1 SGHTA and CDR2 FQGTGA come from the germline V gene. After removal of 6 bases from V and 2 bases from J, the junction contained 9 bases not matched to a gene. CDR3 amino acids: CASSNGQGAEGNQPQHF. The CDR3, as DNA: TGTGCCAGCAGTAACGGACAGGGGGCTGAAGGCAATCAGCCCCAGCATTTT.

Comment on this clonotype: A read error may produce the germline difference seen at one junction end. V usage is TRBV7-2 and J usage is TRBJ2-7; 7 bases agree with TRBD1. CDR1 and CDR2 from the germline V gene are SGHTA and FQGNSA. The CDR3 has 14 amino acids. CDR3: CASKARRGYYEQYF. The CDR3 bases are TGCGCCAGCAAAGCCCGCAGGGGGTACTACGAGCAGTACTTC.

This clonotype appeared many times. This chain joins TRBV15 and TRBJ2-3, with D uncertain. The CDR3 has 12 residues. CDR1 is LNHNV, CDR2 YYDKDF, per germline (reference sequence). V was pared by 9 bases and J by 4 bases, with 11 bases between. CDR3 coding DNA: TGTGCCACGACCGACTTCCCAGATACGCAGTATTTT. It is translated as CATTDFPDTQYF.

In regard to this clonotype: A read error may be the cause here, since a much bigger clone is one base away. The chain couples TRBV2 to TRBJ1-4; 8 positions match TRBD1. The CDR3 has 17 amino acids. Germline V gene sequence: CDR1 SNHLY, CDR2 FYNNEI. With 8 bases clipped from V and 4 bases from J, the junction kept 15 bases outside the gene matches. The CDR3 region is CASGGDPGTGHNEKLFF. The CDR3, as DNA: TGTGCCAGCGGTGGAGACCCTGGGACAGGTCATAATGAAAAACTGTTTTTT.

The CDR3 spells CSARDPGQGGSGYTF. DNA for the CDR3: TGCAGTGCTAGAGATCCGGGACAGGGGGGATCTGGCTACACCTTC. The chain links TRBV20-1 to TRBJ1-2; 11 bases match TRBD1. V lost 0 bases, J lost 7 bases, and 7 bases stayed unmatched. The CDR3 length is 15 residues. Germline CDR1 is DFQATT and CDR2 is SNEGSKA (reference sequence).

This chain joins TRBV20-1 and TRBJ1-2, with TRBD1 matching 8 bases. The V and J ends lost 3 bases and 8 bases, in that order; junction bases with no gene match: 5. Germline V gene data show CDR1 as DFQATT and CDR2 as SNEGSKA (reference sequence). The CDR3 is 12 residues long. CDR3 loop: CSARQGALGYTF. The CDR3 nucleotides read TGCAGTGCTAGGCAGGGGGCTTTAGGCTACACCTTC.

The gene calls are TRBV7-9 and TRBJ2-6, with D maybe TRBD1 (6 bases). V lost 6 bases and J 4 bases, leaving 19 bases between the germline ends. The germline V gene encodes CDR1 SEHNR and CDR2 FQNEAQ (reference sequence). The CDR3 has 17 amino acids. CDR3 DNA sequence: TGTGCCAGCAGGCCGACTGACAGGAACACCGGGGCCAACGTCCTGACTTTC. This translates into CASRPTDRNTGANVLTF.

Note on this clonotype: Possible read error: a much larger clone is one base away. V and J are TRBV7-2 and TRBJ2-3; 7 bases match TRBD2. J gave up 2 bases and V 3 bases, and 8 bases lay outside the gene matches. The CDR3 is made up of 16 amino acids. Germline-derived CDR1 and CDR2 are SGHTA and FQGNSA. Written as DNA, the CDR3 is TGTGCCAGCAGCTTCTCCAGGCGGGAGCACACAGATACGCAGTATTTT. Amino acids: CASSFSRREHTDTQYF.

This clonotype was detected many times. This rearrangement joins TRBV29-1 to TRBJ1-2; D call uncertain. V was clipped by 3 bases and J by 0 bases, with 5 bases between them. CDR1 SQVTM and CDR2 ANQGSEA come from the germline V gene. The CDR3 extends over 12 amino acids. The CDR3 nucleotides read TGCAGCGTTGAGGTAGCTAACTATGGCTACACCTTC. This gives the protein CSVEVANYGYTF.

The chain carries TRBV6-1 and TRBJ1-6; 8 bases agree with TRBD1. The junction had 5 bases not matched to a gene; V was cut back by 9 bases and J by 7 bases. CDR3 length: 13 residues. Per the germline V gene, CDR1 is MNHNS and CDR2 is SASEGT. DNA for the CDR3: TGTGCCAGTAGACAGGGGACAAATTCACCCCTCCACTTT. It is translated as CASRQGTNSPLHF.

The chain recombines TRBV5-2 with TRBJ1-4. TRBV5-2 is listed as a pseudogene. CDR3 length: 13 residues. The CDR3 nucleotides are TGTGCCAGCAAAGACAGCGGTGGAGAAAAACTGTTTTTT. Protein product: CASKDSGGEKLFF.